A selection of T cell receptor beta chains follows, all from one sample in a study of cytomegalovirus exposure and HLA in healthy donors. TCRdb's copy holds only in-frame clones and misses some; the assay was immunoSEQ multiplex PCR. Of approximately 210,000 clones in the sample, around 83% are singletons; the top ten hold around 1%. Sample: PBMCs. The receptors shown here come from a woman in her thirties or forties in good health and CMV-seronegative. Both conserved end residues are part of each CDR3.

j_gene	v_gene	CDR3aa
TRBJ2-1	TRBV29-1	CSVQLYRGPYNEQFF
TRBJ2-3	TRBV9	CASSVTGRGSTDTQYF
TRBJ1-4	TRBV6-5	CASSYTTANEKLFF
TRBJ2-3	TRBV11-2	CASSSRLAGVADTQYF
TRBJ2-1	TRBV4-1	CASSQAITSGSGNEQFF
TRBJ1-6	TRBV5-6	CASSLRVNSPLHF
TRBJ1-1	TRBV27	CASRPGGSMNTEAFF
TRBJ1-4	TRBV30	CAWSVIQFNEKLFF
TRBJ2-1	TRBV21-1	CASSTKGQDHNEQFF
TRBJ1-2	TRBV5-1	CASSLGQVGGYTF
TRBJ2-3	TRBV7-6	CASSPSGGADTQYF
TRBJ1-2	TRBV5-4	CASSLGSRYRGYTF
TRBJ1-5	TRBV6-1	CASSLEEARQPQHF
TRBJ1-5	TRBV30	CAWSPKTRDSYSNQPQHF
TRBJ2-3	TRBV14	CASSQSLAGGDTQYF
TRBJ1-3	TRBV19	CASSRSGALIHF
TRBJ1-2	TRBV11-3	CAGSFSNYGYTF
TRBJ2-5	TRBV11-3	CASSRDSPQETQYF
TRBJ2-7	TRBV7-9	CSSSLAGANYEQYF
TRBJ1-1	TRBV5-4	CASSPGLGTEAFF
TRBJ2-2	TRBV5-4	CASSLGGGTGELFF
TRBJ2-1	TRBV15	CATSRTSSGGYNEQFF
TRBJ2-7	TRBV11-3	CASSLGIQGAHEQYF
TRBJ2-1	TRBV19	CASSIGASGRIRQKDNEQFF
TRBJ1-2	TRBV6-1	CASSQRPGANYGYTF
TRBJ2-1	TRBV9	CASSARLAPEVVDEQFF
TRBJ1-2	TRBV6-6	CASSLASINYGYTF
TRBJ2-3	TRBV6-6	CASSYGGSTDTQYF
TRBJ2-3	TRBV18	CASSPRRGDRADTQYF
TRBJ2-3	TRBV5-3	CARSLVAGGNGKDTQYF
TRBJ2-2	TRBV7-9	CASSLSTGSSLFF
TRBJ1-2	TRBV5-4	CASSLTMTATGGIGYTF
TRBJ2-1	TRBV7-3	CASSLYAGGLAGGPNEQFF
TRBJ1-5	TRBV10-3	CATMGGADQPQHF
TRBJ2-5	TRBV7-9	CASSAFEGVGETQYF
TRBJ1-3	TRBV11-2	CASSFKPSGDTIYF
TRBJ1-2	TRBV30	CAQGRVGSYGYTF
TRBJ1-1	TRBV7-8	CASSISYRGGTEAFF
TRBJ2-1	TRBV10-2	CASTLPPSGAGYSYNEQFF
TRBJ1-2	TRBV4-3	CASSQDSRQFYGYTF
TRBJ1-4	TRBV7-2	CASSPFGELAGPQEKLFF
TRBJ1-2	TRBV30	CAWSIDRPDYGYTF
TRBJ2-5	TRBV25-1	CASSLPTGARETQYF
TRBJ2-1	TRBV7-2	CASSPGGRGTYNEQFF
TRBJ1-2	TRBV5-4	CASRPGQPHYGYTF
TRBJ1-3	TRBV18	CASSTGTGQITIYF
TRBJ1-3	TRBV6-1	CASSVPRGAGGISGNTIYF
TRBJ1-6	TRBV21-1	CASIKGLEGSYNSPLHF
TRBJ2-2	TRBV6-1	CASYAGAGELFF
TRBJ2-1	TRBV7-2	CASSLAGTGTYNEQFF
TRBJ1-2	TRBV29-1	CSAGGFGVYGYTF
TRBJ1-1	TRBV5-1	CASSLLGTARNTEAFF
TRBJ1-2	TRBV5-1	CASSPEGTNYGYTF
TRBJ2-1	TRBV14	CASSPLRLAGGLIDEQFF
TRBJ2-3	TRBV10-3	CAIAGAVDTDTQYF
TRBJ1-3	TRBV6-5	CASYRGNTIYF
TRBJ1-1	TRBV13	CASSKGLTEAFF
TRBJ1-3	TRBV19	CASAGQSILSGNTIYF
TRBJ2-1	TRBV11-3	CASSFLRLAGSDEQFF